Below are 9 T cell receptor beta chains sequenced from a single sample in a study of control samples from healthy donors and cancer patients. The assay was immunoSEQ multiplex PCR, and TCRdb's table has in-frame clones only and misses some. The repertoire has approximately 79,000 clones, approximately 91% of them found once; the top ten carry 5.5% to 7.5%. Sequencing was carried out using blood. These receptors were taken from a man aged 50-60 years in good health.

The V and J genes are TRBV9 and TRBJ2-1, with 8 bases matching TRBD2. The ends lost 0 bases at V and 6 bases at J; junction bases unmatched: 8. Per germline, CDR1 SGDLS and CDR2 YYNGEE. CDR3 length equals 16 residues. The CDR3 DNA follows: TGTGCCAGCAGCGTAGAAACGGGGGGGCTCCTCAATGAGCAGTTCTTC. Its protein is CASSVETGGLLNEQFF.

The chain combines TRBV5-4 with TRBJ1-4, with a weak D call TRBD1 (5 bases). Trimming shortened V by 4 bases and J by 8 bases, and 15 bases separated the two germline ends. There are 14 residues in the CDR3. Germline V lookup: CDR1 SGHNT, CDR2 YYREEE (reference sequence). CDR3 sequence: CASSAGPIREKLFF. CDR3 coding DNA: TGTGCCAGCAGCGCGGGACCTATCCGGGAAAAACTGTTTTTT.

CDR3 region: CASTPSGNTIYF. Written as DNA, the CDR3 is TGTGCCAGCACTCCGAGCGGAAACACCATATATTTT. The chain combines TRBV12-3 or TRBV12-4 with TRBJ1-3; the D is unclear. The CDR3 is 12 amino acids. V lost 7 bases, J lost 4 bases, and 8 bases lay in between.

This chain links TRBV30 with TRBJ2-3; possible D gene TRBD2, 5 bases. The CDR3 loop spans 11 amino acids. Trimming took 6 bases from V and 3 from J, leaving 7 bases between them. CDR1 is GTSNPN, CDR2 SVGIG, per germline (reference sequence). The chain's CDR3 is CACSATDTQYF. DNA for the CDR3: TGTGCCTGTAGCGCGACAGATACGCAGTATTTT.

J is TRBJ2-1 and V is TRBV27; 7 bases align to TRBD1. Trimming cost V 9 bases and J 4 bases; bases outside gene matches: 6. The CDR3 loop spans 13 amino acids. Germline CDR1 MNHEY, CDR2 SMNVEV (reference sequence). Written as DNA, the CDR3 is TGTGCCAGTCAACGGGACAGTTACAATGAGCAGTTCTTC. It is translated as CASQRDSYNEQFF.

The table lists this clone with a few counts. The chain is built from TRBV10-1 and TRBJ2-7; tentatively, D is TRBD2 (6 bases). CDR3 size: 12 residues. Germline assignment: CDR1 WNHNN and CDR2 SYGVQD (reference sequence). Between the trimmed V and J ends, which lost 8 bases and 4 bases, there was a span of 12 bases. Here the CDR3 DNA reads TGCGCCAGCGGGGGAGGAGGATACGAGCAGTACTTC. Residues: CASGGGGYEQYF.

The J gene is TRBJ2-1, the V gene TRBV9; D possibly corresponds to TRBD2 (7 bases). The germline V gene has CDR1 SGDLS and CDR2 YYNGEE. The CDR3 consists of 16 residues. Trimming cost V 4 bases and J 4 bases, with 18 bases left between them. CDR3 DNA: TGTGCCAGCAGCCCCACCCCGGGGGGCTATTACAATGAGCAGTTCTTC. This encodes CASSPTPGGYYNEQFF.

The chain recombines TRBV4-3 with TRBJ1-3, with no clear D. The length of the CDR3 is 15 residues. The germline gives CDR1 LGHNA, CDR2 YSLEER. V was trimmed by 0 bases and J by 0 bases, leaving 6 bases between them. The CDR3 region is CASSQDWTSGNTIYF. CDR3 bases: TGCGCCAGCAGCCAAGATTGGACCTCTGGAAACACCATATATTTT.

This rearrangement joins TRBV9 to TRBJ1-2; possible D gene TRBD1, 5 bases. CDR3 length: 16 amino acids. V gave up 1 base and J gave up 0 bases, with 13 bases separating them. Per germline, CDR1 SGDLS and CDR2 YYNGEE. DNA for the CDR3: TGTGCCAGCAGCGTATCCACTGGGGGGTCTAACTATGGCTACACCTTC. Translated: CASSVSTGGSNYGYTF.